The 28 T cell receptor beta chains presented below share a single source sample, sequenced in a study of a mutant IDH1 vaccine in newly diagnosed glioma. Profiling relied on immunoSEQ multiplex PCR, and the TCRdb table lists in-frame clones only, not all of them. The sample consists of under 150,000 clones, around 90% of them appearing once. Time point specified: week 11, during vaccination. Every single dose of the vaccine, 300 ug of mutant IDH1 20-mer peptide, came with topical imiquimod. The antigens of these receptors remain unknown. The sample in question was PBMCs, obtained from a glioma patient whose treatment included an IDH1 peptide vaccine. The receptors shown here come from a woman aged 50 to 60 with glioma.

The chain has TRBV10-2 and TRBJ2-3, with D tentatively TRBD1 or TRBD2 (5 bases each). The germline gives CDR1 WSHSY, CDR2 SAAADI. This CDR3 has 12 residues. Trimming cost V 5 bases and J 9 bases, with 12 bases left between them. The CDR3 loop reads CASSPVGETQYF. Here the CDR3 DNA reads TGCGCCAGCAGTCCGGTGGGGGAGACGCAGTATTTT.

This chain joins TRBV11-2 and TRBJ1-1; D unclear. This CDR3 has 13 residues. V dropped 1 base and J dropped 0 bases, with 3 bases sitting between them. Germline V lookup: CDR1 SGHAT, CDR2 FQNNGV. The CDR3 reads CASSLGLNTEAFF. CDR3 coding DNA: TGTGCCAGCAGCTTAGGCTTGAACACTGAAGCTTTCTTT.

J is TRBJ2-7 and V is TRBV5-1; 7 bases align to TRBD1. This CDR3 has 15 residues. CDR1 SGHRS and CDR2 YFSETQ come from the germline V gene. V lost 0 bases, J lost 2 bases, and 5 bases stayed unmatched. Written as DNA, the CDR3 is TGCGCCAGCAGCTTGGGGCAGGGGGAGACCTACGAGCAGTACTTC. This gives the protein CASSLGQGETYEQYF.

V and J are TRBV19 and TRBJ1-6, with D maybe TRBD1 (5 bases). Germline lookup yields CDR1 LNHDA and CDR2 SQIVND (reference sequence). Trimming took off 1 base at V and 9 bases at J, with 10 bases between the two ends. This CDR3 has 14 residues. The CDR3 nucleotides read TGTGCCAGTAGTATAGGGACACTGATTTCACCCCTCCACTTT. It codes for CASSIGTLISPLHF.

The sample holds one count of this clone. CDR3 protein: CASSLYAGGNDEQYF. CDR3 coding DNA: TGCGCCAGCAGCTTGTACGCAGGGGGGAATGACGAGCAGTACTTC. The V call is TRBV5-1, the J call TRBJ2-7; perhaps TRBD1 as D (7 bases). CDR1 SGHRS and CDR2 YFSETQ come from the germline V gene. Trimming stripped 1 base from V and 5 bases from J, with 16 bases between. The CDR3 sequence is 15 residues long.

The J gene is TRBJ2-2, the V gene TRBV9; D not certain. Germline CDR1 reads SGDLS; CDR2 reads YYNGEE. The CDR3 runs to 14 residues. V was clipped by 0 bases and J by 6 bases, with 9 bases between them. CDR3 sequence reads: CASSVVGRPGELFF. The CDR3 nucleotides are TGTGCCAGCAGCGTAGTGGGTCGCCCCGGGGAGCTGTTTTTT.

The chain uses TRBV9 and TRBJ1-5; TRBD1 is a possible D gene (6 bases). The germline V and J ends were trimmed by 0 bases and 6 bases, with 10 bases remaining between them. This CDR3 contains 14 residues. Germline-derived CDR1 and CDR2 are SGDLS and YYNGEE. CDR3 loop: CASSVGGGGQPQHF. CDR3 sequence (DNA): TGTGCCAGCAGCGTAGGCGGGGGCGGTCAGCCCCAGCATTTT.

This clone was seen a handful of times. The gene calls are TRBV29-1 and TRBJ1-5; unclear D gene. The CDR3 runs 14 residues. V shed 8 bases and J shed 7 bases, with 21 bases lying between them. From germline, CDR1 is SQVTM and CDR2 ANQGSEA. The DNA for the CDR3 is TGCAGCCCCGACGGAGACCTGCAAGGGCAGCCCCAGCATTTT. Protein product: CSPDGDLQGQPQHF.

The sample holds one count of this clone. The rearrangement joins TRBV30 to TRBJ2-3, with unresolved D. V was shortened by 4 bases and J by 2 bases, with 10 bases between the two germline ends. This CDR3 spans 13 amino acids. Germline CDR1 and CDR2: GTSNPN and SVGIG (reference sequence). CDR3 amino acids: CAWTRRTTDTQYF. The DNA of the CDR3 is TGTGCCTGGACCCGACGTACCACAGATACGCAGTATTTT.

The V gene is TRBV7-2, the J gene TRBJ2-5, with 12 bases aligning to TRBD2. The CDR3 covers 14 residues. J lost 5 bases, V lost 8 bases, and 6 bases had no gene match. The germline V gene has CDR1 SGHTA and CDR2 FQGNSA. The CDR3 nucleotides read TGTGCCAGCCGCCCGACTAGCGGGAGTGAGACCCAGTACTTC. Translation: CASRPTSGSETQYF. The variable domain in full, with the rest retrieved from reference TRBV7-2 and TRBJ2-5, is GAGVSQSPSNKVTEKGKDVELRCDPISGHTALYWYRQSLGQGLEFLIYFQGNSAPDKSGLPSDRFSAERTGGSVSTLTIQRTQQEDSAVYLCASRPTSGSETQYFGPGTRLLVL.

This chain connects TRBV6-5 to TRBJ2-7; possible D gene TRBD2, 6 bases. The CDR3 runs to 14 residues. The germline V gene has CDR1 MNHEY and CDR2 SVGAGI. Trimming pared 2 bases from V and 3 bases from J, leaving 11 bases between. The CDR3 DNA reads TGTGCCAGCAGTTACCTCGGGAGAAGCTACGAGCAGTACTTC. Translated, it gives CASSYLGRSYEQYF.

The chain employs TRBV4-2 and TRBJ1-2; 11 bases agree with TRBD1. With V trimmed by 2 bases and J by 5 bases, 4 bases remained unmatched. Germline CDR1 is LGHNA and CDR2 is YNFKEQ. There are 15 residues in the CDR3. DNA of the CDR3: TGTGCCAGCAGCCAAACCGGGACAGGGGGGTATGGCTACACCTTC. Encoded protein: CASSQTGTGGYGYTF.

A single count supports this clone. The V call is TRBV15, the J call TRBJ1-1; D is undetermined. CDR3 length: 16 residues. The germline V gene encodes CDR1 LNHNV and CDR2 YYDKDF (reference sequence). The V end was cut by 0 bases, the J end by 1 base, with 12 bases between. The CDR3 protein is CATSRDPGAGNTEAFF. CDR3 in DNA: TGTGCCACCAGCAGAGATCCCGGAGCAGGGAACACTGAAGCTTTCTTT.

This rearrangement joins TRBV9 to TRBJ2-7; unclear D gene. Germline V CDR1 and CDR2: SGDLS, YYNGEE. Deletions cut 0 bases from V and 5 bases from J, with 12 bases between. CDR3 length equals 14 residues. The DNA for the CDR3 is TGTGCCAGCAGCGTAGGGTTAGCCCCCCACGAGCAGTACTTC. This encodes CASSVGLAPHEQYF.

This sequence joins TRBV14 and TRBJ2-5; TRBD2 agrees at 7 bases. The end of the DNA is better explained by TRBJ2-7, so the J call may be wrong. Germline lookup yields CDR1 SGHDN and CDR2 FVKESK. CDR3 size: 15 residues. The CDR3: CASSQVGTGGSEQYF. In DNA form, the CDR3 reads TGTGCCAGCAGCCAAGTCGGGACGGGGGGTTCCGAGCAGTACTTC.

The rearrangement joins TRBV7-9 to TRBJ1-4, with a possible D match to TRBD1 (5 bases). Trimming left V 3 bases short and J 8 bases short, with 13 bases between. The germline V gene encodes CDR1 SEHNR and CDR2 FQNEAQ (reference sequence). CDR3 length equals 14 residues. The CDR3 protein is CASSFPTVSEKLFF. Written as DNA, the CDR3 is TGTGCCAGCAGCTTTCCGACAGTGTCCGAAAAACTGTTTTTT.

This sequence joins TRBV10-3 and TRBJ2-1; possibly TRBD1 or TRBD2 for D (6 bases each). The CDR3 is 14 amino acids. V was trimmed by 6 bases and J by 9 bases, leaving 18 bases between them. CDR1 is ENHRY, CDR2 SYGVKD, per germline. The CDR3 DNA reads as TGTGCCATCAGCTCTAGCGAGGGGGTTCGTGAGCAGTTCTTC. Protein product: CAISSSEGVREQFF.

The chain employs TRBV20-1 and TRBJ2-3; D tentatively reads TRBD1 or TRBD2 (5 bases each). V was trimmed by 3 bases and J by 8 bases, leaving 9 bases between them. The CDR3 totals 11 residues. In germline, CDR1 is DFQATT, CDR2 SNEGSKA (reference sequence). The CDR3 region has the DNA TGCAGTGCTAGCGGGACCTCTACGCAGTATTTT. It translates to CSASGTSTQYF.

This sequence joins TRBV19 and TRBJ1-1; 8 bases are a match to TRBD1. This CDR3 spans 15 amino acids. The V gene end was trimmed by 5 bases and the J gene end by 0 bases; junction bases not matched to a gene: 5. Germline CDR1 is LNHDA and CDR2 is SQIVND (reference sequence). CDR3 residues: CASSQRQGLNTEAFF. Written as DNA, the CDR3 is TGTGCCAGTAGTCAGCGACAGGGGTTGAACACTGAAGCTTTCTTT.

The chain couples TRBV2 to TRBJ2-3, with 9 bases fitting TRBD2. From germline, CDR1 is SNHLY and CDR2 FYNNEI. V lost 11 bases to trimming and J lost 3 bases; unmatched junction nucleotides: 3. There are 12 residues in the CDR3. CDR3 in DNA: TGTGCCCAAAGCGGGAGGACAGATACGCAGTATTTT. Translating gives CAQSGRTDTQYF. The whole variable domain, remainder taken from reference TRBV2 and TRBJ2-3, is EPEVTQTPSHQVTQMGQEVILRCVPISNHLYFYWYRQILGQKVEFLVSFYNNEISEKSEIFDDQFSVERPDGSNFTLKIRSTKLEDSAMYFCAQSGRTDTQYFGPGTRLTVL.

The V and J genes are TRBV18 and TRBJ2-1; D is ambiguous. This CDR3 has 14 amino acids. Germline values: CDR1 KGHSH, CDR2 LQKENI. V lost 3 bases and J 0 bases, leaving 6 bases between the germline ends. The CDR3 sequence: CASSPVSSYNEQFF. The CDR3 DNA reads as TGTGCCAGCTCACCGGTCAGCTCCTACAATGAGCAGTTCTTC.

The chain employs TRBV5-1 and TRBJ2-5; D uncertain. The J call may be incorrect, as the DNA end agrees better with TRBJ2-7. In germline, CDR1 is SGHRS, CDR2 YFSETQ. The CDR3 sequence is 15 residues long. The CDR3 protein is CASSLEPQSFGEQYF. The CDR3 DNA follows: TGCGCCAGCAGCTTGGAGCCTCAGTCATTTGGCGAGCAGTACTTC.

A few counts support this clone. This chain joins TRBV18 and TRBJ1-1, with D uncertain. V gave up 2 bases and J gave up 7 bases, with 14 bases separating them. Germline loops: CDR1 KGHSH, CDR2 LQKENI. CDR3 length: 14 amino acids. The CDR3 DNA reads TGTGCCAGCTCACCAACGGGCCCGGGCAGTGAAGCTTTCTTT. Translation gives CASSPTGPGSEAFF.

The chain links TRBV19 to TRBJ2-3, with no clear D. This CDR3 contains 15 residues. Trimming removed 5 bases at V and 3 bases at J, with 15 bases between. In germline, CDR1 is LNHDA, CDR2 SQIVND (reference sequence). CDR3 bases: TGTGCCAGTAGTGCATGGTCCAAAAGTACAGATACGCAGTATTTT. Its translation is CASSAWSKSTDTQYF. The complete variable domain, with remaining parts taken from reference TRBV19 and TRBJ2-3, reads DGGITQSPKYLFRKEGQNVTLSCEQNLNHDAMYWYRQDPGQGLRLIYYSQIVNDFQKGDIAEGYSVSREKKESFPLTVTSAQKNPTAFYLCASSAWSKSTDTQYFGPGTRLTVL.

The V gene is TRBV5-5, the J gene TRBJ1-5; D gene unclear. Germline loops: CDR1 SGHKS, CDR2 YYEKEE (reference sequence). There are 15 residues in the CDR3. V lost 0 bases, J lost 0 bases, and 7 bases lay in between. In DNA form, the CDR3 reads TGTGCCAGCAGCTTGGGGCACTTTAGCAATCAGCCCCAGCATTTT. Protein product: CASSLGHFSNQPQHF.

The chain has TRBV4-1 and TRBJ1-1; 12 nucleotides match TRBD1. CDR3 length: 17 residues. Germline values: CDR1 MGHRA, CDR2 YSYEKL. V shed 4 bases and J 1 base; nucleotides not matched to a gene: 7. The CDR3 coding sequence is TGCGCCAGCAGCCGAAACCGGGACAGGGGGCCGAACACTGAAGCTTTCTTT. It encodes CASSRNRDRGPNTEAFF.

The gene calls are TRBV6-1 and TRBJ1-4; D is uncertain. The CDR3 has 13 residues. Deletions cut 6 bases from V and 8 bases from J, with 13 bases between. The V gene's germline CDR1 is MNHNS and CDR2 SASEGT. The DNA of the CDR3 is TGTGCCAGCAGCCCCTTCCCCGCGGAAAAACTGTTTTTT. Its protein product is CASSPFPAEKLFF.

Written as DNA, the CDR3 is TGTGCCAGCAGCTTCCAACAGGGGGCCCCTGAAGCTTTCTTT. It specifies CASSFQQGAPEAFF. The chain recombines TRBV11-2 with TRBJ1-1, with TRBD1 matching over 9 bases. This CDR3 is built from 14 residues. Trimming at V came to 3 bases and at J to 6 bases, leaving 5 bases not matched to a gene. From germline, CDR1 is SGHAT and CDR2 FQNNGV.